Following are 15 T cell receptor beta chains from one sample sequenced in a study of T cell responses to AZD1222 COVID-19 vaccine. TCRdb's copy holds only in-frame clones and misses some; the assay was immunoSEQ multiplex PCR. The sample yields roughly 110,000 clones, around nine tenths seen once. The material was peripheral blood, obtained on day 0 of AZD1222 vaccination. Receptor source: an adult in good health.

The chain couples TRBV4-1 to TRBJ2-3, with D perhaps TRBD2 (6 bases). The CDR3 totals 16 residues. Germline CDR1 and CDR2: MGHRA and YSYEKL. V was shortened by 1 base and J by 4 bases, with 15 bases between the two germline ends. The CDR3 sequence is CASSQGPIPGADTQYF. The CDR3 bases are TGCGCCAGCAGCCAAGGGCCAATCCCGGGGGCAGATACGCAGTATTTT.

This clone was recorded a few times. The J gene is TRBJ1-5, the V gene TRBV11-2; 7 nucleotides agree with TRBD1. Losses at the gene ends were 0 bases for V and 4 bases for J; bases not matched to a gene: 0. Per germline, CDR1 SGHAT and CDR2 FQNNGV. The CDR3 extends over 14 amino acids. CDR3 amino acids: CASSLDRGNQPQHF. In DNA, the CDR3 is TGTGCCAGCAGCTTAGACAGGGGGAATCAGCCCCAGCATTTT.

The genes are TRBV5-4 and TRBJ2-7, with TRBD1 identical over 10 bases. CDR1 SGHNT and CDR2 YYREEE come from the germline V gene (reference sequence). V shed 0 bases and J 6 bases; nucleotides not matched to a gene: 9. There are 16 residues in the CDR3. CDR3 DNA sequence: TGTGCCAGCAGCTTGGACGTATGGGGGACAGGGGCCGAGCAGTACTTC. This sequence encodes CASSLDVWGTGAEQYF.

A remark on this clone: The junction departs from the called germline gene at one end, perhaps through a read error. Within the sample, other DNA sequences also encode this same CDR3. V gene TRBV10-3 combines with J gene TRBJ1-2; weak D call: TRBD1 (5 bases). This CDR3 region has 15 residues. Per the germline V gene, CDR1 is ENHRY and CDR2 is SYGVKD. CDR3 coding DNA: TGTGCCATCAGTGATCCCGGGGGTCCGGACTATGGTTACACCTTC. It is translated as CAISDPGGPDYGYTF.

The CDR3 DNA reads TGCAGCGTCCACACGGAGAACTATGGCTACACCTTC. It translates to CSVHTENYGYTF. The chain is built from TRBV29-1 and TRBJ1-2; no definite D call. The CDR3 is made up of 12 amino acids. Germline CDR1 reads SQVTM; CDR2 reads ANQGSEA. V was shortened by 6 bases and J by 2 bases, with 10 bases between the two germline ends. The full variable domain, completed using reference TRBV29-1 and TRBJ1-2, is SAVISQKPSRDICQRGTSLTIQCQVDSQVTMMFWYRQQPGQSLTLIATANQGSEATYESGFVIDKFPISRPNLTFSTLTVSNMSPEDSSIYLCSVHTENYGYTFGSGTRLTVV.

This chain uses TRBV9 with TRBJ2-1; maybe TRBD2 (6 bases). V dropped 5 bases and J dropped 9 bases, with 18 bases sitting between them. From germline, CDR1 is SGDLS and CDR2 YYNGEE. The CDR3 sequence is 14 residues long. The CDR3 reads CASSESGTGGEQFF. The CDR3 region has the DNA TGTGCCAGCAGTGAATCGGGCACCGGGGGTGAGCAGTTCTTC.

This clone has a single count. This chain uses TRBV4-2 with TRBJ2-5, with D possibly matching TRBD2 (6 bases). V lost 0 bases, J lost 4 bases, and 9 bases lay in between. This CDR3 spans 14 amino acids. In germline, CDR1 is LGHNA, CDR2 YNFKEQ. CDR3 bases: TGTGCCAGCAGCCAAGAAAAGGGAGGAGAGACCCAGTACTTC. This codes for CASSQEKGGETQYF.

CDR3 DNA: TGTGCCAGCAGCCAAGTAATGGAGGGGACCCAGTACTTC. Translated: CASSQVMEGTQYF. The chain recombines TRBV14 with TRBJ2-5, with D tentatively TRBD2 (6 bases). V was clipped by 1 base and J by 7 bases, with 10 bases between them. This CDR3 has 13 residues. Germline CDR1 is SGHDN and CDR2 is FVKESK.

This chain connects TRBV7-7 to TRBJ2-3; 8 bases match TRBD2. CDR1 and CDR2 from the germline V gene are SSHAT and FNYEAQ (reference sequence). This CDR3 is 14 amino acids long. V dropped 5 bases and J dropped 2; count of bases not matched to a gene: 3. The CDR3 DNA is TGTGCCAGCAGCCTTAGCGGGGTCACAGATACGCAGTATTTT. Its protein is CASSLSGVTDTQYF. The entire variable domain, with the rest obtained from reference TRBV7-7 and TRBJ2-3, is as follows: GAGVSQSPRYKVTKRGQDVTLRCDPISSHATLYWYQQALGQGPEFLTYFNYEAQPDKSGLPSDRFSAERPEGSISTLTIQRTEQRDSAMYRCASSLSGVTDTQYFGPGTRLTVL.

The V and J genes are TRBV11-2 and TRBJ2-3; TRBD2 aligns across 13 bases. With 4 bases clipped from V and 7 bases from J, the junction kept 5 bases outside the gene matches. The CDR3 runs 15 residues. Germline V gene data show CDR1 as SGHAT and CDR2 as FQNNGV. CDR3 coding DNA: TGTGCCAGCAGCTCACCGGGACTAGCGGGGAATACGCAGTATTTT. Its translation: CASSSPGLAGNTQYF.

This chain joins TRBV30 and TRBJ2-1, with D unresolved. Trimming stripped 2 bases from V and 0 bases from J, with 8 bases between. Per germline, CDR1 GTSNPN and CDR2 SVGIG (reference sequence). The CDR3 extends over 14 amino acids. CDR3 nucleotide sequence: TGTGCCTGGAGTATGTGGGGCTCCTACAATGAGCAGTTCTTC. It specifies CAWSMWGSYNEQFF.

As DNA, the CDR3 is TGTGCCAGCACCCCCGTGACAGGGAGTAACACTGAAGCTTTCTTT. This sequence encodes CASTPVTGSNTEAFF. The genes are TRBV6-2 or TRBV6-3 and TRBJ1-1; TRBD1 aligns across 7 bases. The germline gives CDR1 MNHEY, CDR2 SVGEGT. The junction had 10 bases not matched to a gene; V was cut back by 7 bases and J by 2 bases. CDR3 length equals 15 residues.

The gene calls are TRBV4-2 and TRBJ1-1, with D perhaps matching TRBD1 (5 bases). This CDR3 has 15 residues. V was trimmed by 3 bases and J by 2 bases, leaving 13 bases between them. From germline, CDR1 is LGHNA and CDR2 YNFKEQ. DNA for the CDR3: TGTGCCAGCAGCCAGGGGGACTACATAAACACTGAAGCTTTCTTT. Protein product: CASSQGDYINTEAFF.

V gene TRBV7-9 combines with J gene TRBJ1-2; no reliable D call. V was trimmed by 0 bases and J by 4 bases, leaving 9 bases between them. CDR3 length equals 14 residues. CDR1 is SEHNR and CDR2 is FQNEAQ in the germline V gene (reference sequence). The chain's CDR3 is CASSLAGGGYGYTF. DNA of the CDR3: TGTGCCAGCAGCTTAGCAGGTGGCGGCTATGGCTACACCTTC.

The rearrangement uses TRBV5-1 and TRBJ1-4, with 10 bases lining up with TRBD1. CDR1 SGHRS and CDR2 YFSETQ come from the germline V gene. Trimming cost V 5 bases and J 7 bases; bases outside gene matches: 5. The CDR3 sequence is 14 residues long. The CDR3 region is CASRPGTGVEKLFF. The DNA for the CDR3 is TGCGCCAGCAGACCCGGGACAGGGGTTGAAAAACTGTTTTTT.